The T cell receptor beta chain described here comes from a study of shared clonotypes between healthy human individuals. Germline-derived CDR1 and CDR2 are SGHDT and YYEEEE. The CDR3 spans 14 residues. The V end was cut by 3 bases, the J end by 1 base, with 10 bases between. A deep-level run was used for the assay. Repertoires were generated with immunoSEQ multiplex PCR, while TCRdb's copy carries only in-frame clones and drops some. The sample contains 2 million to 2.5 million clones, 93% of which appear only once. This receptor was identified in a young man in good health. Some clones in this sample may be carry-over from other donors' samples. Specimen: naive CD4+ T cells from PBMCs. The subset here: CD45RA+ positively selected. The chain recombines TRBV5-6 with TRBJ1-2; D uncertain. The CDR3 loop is CASSSPRGNYGYTF. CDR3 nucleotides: TGTGCCAGCAGCTCCCCCCGGGGTAACTATGGCTACACCTTC.